The subject of this entry is one TCR beta chain. Antigen: not known. The data are from a study of shared clonotypes between healthy human individuals. Whole-study findings and limits: Non-shared clonotypes had lower generation probabilities than those shared by all four donors.

Germline CDR1 SGHTA, CDR2 FQGNSA. The CDR3 runs 14 residues. V was cut by 3 bases and J by 1 base, with 9 bases left in between. Using immunoSEQ multiplex PCR, the repertoire was profiled, and TCRdb retains in-frame clones only, with some absent. The sample holds about 2.3 million clones, less than 95% seen once. This receptor was taken from a man aged 18-30 years in good health. Some clones in this sample may be carry-over from other donors' samples. The genes are TRBV7-2 and TRBJ2-5; D gene uncertain. The sample taken for sequencing was naive CD4+ T cells from PBMCs. Subset of the sample: CD45RA+ positively selected. CDR3 bases: TGTGCCAGCAGCTTCTTCGGGCTCCAAGAGACCCAGTACTTC. Translating gives CASSFFGLQETQYF.